The next 20 T cell receptor beta chains were all read from a single sample in a study of cytomegalovirus exposure and HLA in healthy donors. The table came from immunoSEQ multiplex PCR; TCRdb's copy has only in-frame clones and leaves some out. The sample consists of around 300,000 clones, 80% to 90% of them appearing once. Sequenced input: PBMCs. These receptor sequences come from a woman aged 18 to 35 in good health and CMV-seronegative.

V and J are TRBV27 and TRBJ1-1, with 9 nucleotides matching TRBD1. This CDR3 contains 13 residues. Per germline, CDR1 MNHEY and CDR2 SMNVEV (reference sequence). Unmatched junction bases numbered 3, after V lost 0 bases and J lost 10 bases. The CDR3: CASSLSGTGRAFF. The CDR3, as DNA: TGTGCCAGCAGTTTATCAGGGACAGGGAGAGCTTTCTTT.

This chain uses TRBV29-1 with TRBJ2-3, with 8 bases matching TRBD2. Germline-derived CDR1 and CDR2 are SQVTM and ANQGSEA. This CDR3 comprises 14 residues. V was pared by 6 bases and J by 2 bases, with 7 bases of the junction left unmatched. This CDR3 reads CSVVVAGPTDTQYF. The CDR3 DNA sequence: TGCAGCGTGGTCGTAGCGGGACCCACAGATACGCAGTATTTT.

V usage is TRBV19 and J usage is TRBJ2-7; the match to TRBD2 covers 15 bases. This CDR3 spans 18 amino acids. V dropped 4 bases and J dropped 2; count of bases not matched to a gene: 9. Germline CDR1 is LNHDA and CDR2 is SQIVND (reference sequence). As DNA, the CDR3 is TGTGCCAGTAGTAACCGGACTAGCGGGAGGGCCAGGACCTACGAGCAGTACTTC. Protein sequence: CASSNRTSGRARTYEQYF.

The chain has TRBV29-1 and TRBJ2-1; 8 bases agree with TRBD2. CDR1 and CDR2 from the germline V gene are SQVTM and ANQGSEA. The CDR3 runs 14 residues. V lost 4 bases and J lost 6; bases outside the gene matches: 8. This CDR3 reads CSVVELAGFNEQFF. The CDR3 region has the DNA TGCAGCGTTGTCGAATTAGCGGGGTTCAATGAGCAGTTCTTC.

The CDR3 spells CASSRGLAGVRTGELFF. The CDR3 DNA reads TGTGCCAGCAGTCGGGGACTAGCGGGAGTTAGGACCGGGGAGCTGTTTTTT. This chain joins TRBV5-4 and TRBJ2-2; TRBD2 matches at 14 bases. Germline V gives CDR1 SGHNT, CDR2 YYREEE (reference sequence). The CDR3 length is 17 residues. J gave up 5 bases and V 5 bases, and 8 bases lay outside the gene matches.

The count of this clone is one. J is TRBJ2-7 and V is TRBV5-4; D may be TRBD2 (6 bases). Germline V gene data show CDR1 as SGHNT and CDR2 as YYREEE (reference sequence). This CDR3 comprises 15 residues. V was clipped by 2 bases and J by 4 bases, with 16 bases between them. The CDR3 bases are TGTGCCAGCAGCTTAGGGACTCTAAAGGTTTACGAGCAGTACTTC. Translating gives CASSLGTLKVYEQYF.

This chain links TRBV5-1 with TRBJ2-1, with D possibly being TRBD1 (5 bases). Germline assignment: CDR1 SGHRS and CDR2 YFSETQ. V was shortened by 5 bases and J by 0 bases, with 9 bases between the two germline ends. The CDR3 totals 14 residues. The chain's CDR3 is CASRVDNSYNEQFF. CDR3 DNA sequence: TGCGCCAGCAGAGTGGACAACTCCTACAATGAGCAGTTCTTC.

Concerning this clone: The junction and the germline gene differ at one end; a read error may be behind it. The CDR3 sequence: CSVLRDSHNEQFF. CDR3 nucleotides: TGCAGCGTCTTACGGGACTCCCACAATGAGCAGTTCTTC. The rearrangement links TRBV29-1 to TRBJ2-1; possibly TRBD2 for D (6 bases). Germline CDR1 reads SQVTM; CDR2 reads ANQGSEA. This CDR3 spans 13 amino acids.

The J gene is TRBJ2-2, the V gene TRBV6-6; TRBD2 agrees at 8 bases. The germline CDR1 and CDR2 sequences are MNHNY and SVGAGI (reference sequence). The CDR3 totals 15 residues. V shed 4 bases and J 7 bases; nucleotides not matched to a gene: 8. The CDR3 DNA follows: TGTGCCAGCAGTTTGGTTAGCGGGGAGGTCGGGGAGCTGTTTTTT. Its protein is CASSLVSGEVGELFF.

This clone came up once. The chain joins TRBV9 to TRBJ2-3; no clear D. With 1 base removed from V and 5 bases from J, the gap between germline ends came to 14 bases. Per the germline V gene, CDR1 is SGDLS and CDR2 is YYNGEE. The CDR3 is 15 amino acids. This CDR3 is CASSVLSPGGDTQYF. The CDR3 DNA reads TGTGCCAGCAGCGTACTGAGCCCCGGTGGAGATACGCAGTATTTT.

This clone showed up just a few times. The chain recombines TRBV6-6 with TRBJ2-7, with 9 positions matching TRBD2. CDR1 is MNHNY, CDR2 SVGAGI, per germline (reference sequence). This CDR3 has 16 amino acids. With 0 bases clipped from V and 3 bases from J, the junction kept 6 bases outside the gene matches. For the CDR3, the DNA is TGTGCCAGCAGTTACTCGAGTCTAGCGGGAAGCTACGAGCAGTACTTC. Translation: CASSYSSLAGSYEQYF.

The chain joins TRBV4-1 to TRBJ2-3; 12 bases agree with TRBD2. This CDR3 region has 16 residues. The germline V gene has CDR1 MGHRA and CDR2 YSYEKL. V shed 3 bases and J 4 bases; nucleotides not matched to a gene: 5. CDR3 bases: TGCGCCAGCAGCCAGACTAGCGGGAGAGATGCAGATACGCAGTATTTT. Protein sequence: CASSQTSGRDADTQYF.

The chain is built from TRBV25-1 and TRBJ1-1; 8 nucleotides align to TRBD1. There are 13 residues in the CDR3. In germline, CDR1 is MGHDK, CDR2 SYGVNS. J was trimmed by 5 bases and V by 9 bases; bases with no gene match: 8. DNA of the CDR3: TGTGCCAGGCCCGGACAGGGAGGGACTGAAGCTTTCTTT. The encoded protein is CARPGQGGTEAFF.

The chain has TRBV5-8 and TRBJ1-2, with 8 positions matching TRBD1. Trimming cost V 4 bases and J 8 bases; bases outside gene matches: 10. The CDR3 totals 14 residues. Germline-derived CDR1 and CDR2 are SGHTS and YDEGEE. The CDR3, as DNA: TGTGCCAGCAGCGCCGAGCAACACAGGGGGGGCTACACCTTC. This sequence encodes CASSAEQHRGGYTF.

The chain combines TRBV13 with TRBJ2-1, with D unresolved. The germline gives CDR1 PRHDT, CDR2 FYEKMQ (reference sequence). The V gene lost 5 bases and the J gene lost 13 bases, with 12 bases spanning the gap. CDR3 size: 11 residues. The CDR3 bases are TGTGCCAGCAGCGCCGACATCCTCCAGTTCTTC. This translates into CASSADILQFF.

V and J are TRBV10-3 and TRBJ1-1; the match to TRBD1 covers 8 bases. There are 14 residues in the CDR3. The V gene end was trimmed by 6 bases and the J gene end by 1 base; junction bases not matched to a gene: 4. Per the germline V gene, CDR1 is ENHRY and CDR2 is SYGVKD. The CDR3 sequence: CAISMTGANTEAFF. CDR3 in DNA: TGTGCCATCAGCATGACAGGGGCGAACACTGAAGCTTTCTTT.

The V and J genes are TRBV6-1 and TRBJ2-7; tentative D call: TRBD1 (5 bases). This CDR3 comprises 12 residues. V was trimmed by 10 bases and J by 3 bases, leaving 13 bases between them. The V gene's germline CDR1 is MNHNS and CDR2 SASEGT. CDR3 loop: CATDSRVYEQYF. The CDR3 DNA sequence: TGTGCCACCGATTCCAGGGTCTACGAGCAGTACTTC.

J is TRBJ2-7 and V is TRBV5-1, with D tentatively TRBD1 (6 bases). Germline loops: CDR1 SGHRS, CDR2 YFSETQ. Trimming removed 0 bases from V and 4 bases from J, with 8 bases in between. The CDR3 is 13 amino acids. The CDR3 bases are TGCGCCAGCAGCTTGGACGACAGGTACGAGCAGTACTTC. Amino acid sequence: CASSLDDRYEQYF.

The V gene is TRBV28, the J gene TRBJ1-6; TRBD1 matches at 7 bases. CDR3 length: 17 residues. V lost 6 bases to trimming and J lost 0 bases; unmatched junction nucleotides: 8. In germline, CDR1 is MDHEN, CDR2 SYDVKM. The CDR3 loop is CASSPGTASSYNSPLHF. CDR3 nucleotides: TGTGCCAGCAGCCCCGGGACAGCGAGCTCCTATAATTCACCCCTCCACTTT.

The rearrangement links TRBV4-3 to TRBJ2-3, with 8 bases fitting TRBD1. V gave up 6 bases and J gave up 5 bases; unmatched junction bases: 13. The germline V gene encodes CDR1 LGHNA and CDR2 YSLEER. The CDR3 extends over 16 amino acids. Here the CDR3 reads CASSPRWGQVEDTQYF. The CDR3, as DNA: TGCGCCAGCAGTCCTAGATGGGGACAGGTCGAAGATACGCAGTATTTT.